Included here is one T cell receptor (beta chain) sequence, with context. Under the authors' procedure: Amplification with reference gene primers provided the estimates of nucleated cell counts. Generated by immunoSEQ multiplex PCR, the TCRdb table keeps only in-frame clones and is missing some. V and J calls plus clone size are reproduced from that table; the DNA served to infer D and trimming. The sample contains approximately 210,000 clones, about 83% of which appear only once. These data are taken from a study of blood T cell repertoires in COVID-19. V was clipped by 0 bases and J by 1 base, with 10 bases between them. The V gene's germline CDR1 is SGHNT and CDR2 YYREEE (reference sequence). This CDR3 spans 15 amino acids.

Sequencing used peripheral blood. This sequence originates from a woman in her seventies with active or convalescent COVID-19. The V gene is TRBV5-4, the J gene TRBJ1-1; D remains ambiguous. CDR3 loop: CASSLVGVGNTEAFF. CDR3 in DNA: TGTGCCAGCAGCTTGGTCGGGGTGGGGAACACTGAAGCTTTCTTT.